This TCR beta chain was identified in a study of shared clonotypes between healthy human individuals. Study findings and constraints: Larger richness was generally estimated for naive than memory subsets.

The CDR3 extends over 13 amino acids. CDR1 is SGHNT, CDR2 YYREEE, per germline (reference sequence). Trimming removed 3 bases from V and 10 bases from J, with 16 bases in between. The assay was immunoSEQ multiplex PCR, and TCRdb's table has in-frame clones only and misses some. This table has 2 million to 2.5 million clones, more than 80% appearing once. In regard to this clone: Its antigen is not known.

The specimen sequenced was naive CD4+ T cells from PBMCs. Subset: CD45RA+ positively selected. The receptor's source is a man younger than 35 in good health. Some clones in this sample may be carry-over from other donors' samples. V gene TRBV5-4 combines with J gene TRBJ1-2, with D possibly matching TRBD1 (6 bases). DNA for the CDR3: TGTGCCAGCAGCTCACGGGACACCGACTCCTACACCTTC. The encoded protein is CASSSRDTDSYTF.